Listed below are T cell receptor beta chains from one sample, sequenced in a study of beta chain features in type 1 diabetes. Sequencing was performed with immunoSEQ multiplex PCR; in TCRdb, only in-frame clones are kept and a portion is missing. The sample records some 360,000 clones, over 8.5% being singletons. The sample consisted of central memory CD4+ T cells from blood. The origin of the receptors is a man between 25 and 39 years old with type 1 diabetes. CDR3s include the opening cysteine and the closing phenylalanine or tryptophan. A D gene is named only where the DNA matches it firmly. For some rows the clone size is stated as once, few or many, or as a class when expanded; others skip it.

CDR3 DNA	CDR3 protein	clone size	D gene	CDR3 length	V gene	J gene
TGTGCCAGCAGCTTAGGTTCTAGCGGGAGTCGGTGGGAGACCCAGTACTTC	CASSLGSSGSRWETQYF	-	TRBD2	17	TRBV11-1	TRBJ2-5
TGTGCCAGCAGTCCTAGACTTCACAATGAGCAGTTCTTC	CASSPRLHNEQFF	many	-	13	TRBV7-3	TRBJ2-1
TGCGCCAGCAGCCAATTACAGGGTGCGTATGGCACCGGGGAGCTGTTTTTT	CASSQLQGAYGTGELFF	few	-	17	TRBV4-3	TRBJ2-2
TGTGCCAGCAGTTCAGGGCAGGGGGCGCAGGGCTATGGCTACACCTTC	CASSSGQGAQGYGYTF	few	TRBD1	16	TRBV28	TRBJ1-2
TGTGCCAGCAGCTTAGTGGGGCGGGGGGAGACCCAGTACTTC	CASSLVGRGETQYF	-	TRBD2	14	TRBV7-2	TRBJ2-5
TGCGCCAGCAGCCCCCCCGGGGCCAGAGGGGAGGAGCAGTACTTC	CASSPPGARGEEQYF	few	-	15	TRBV4-1	TRBJ2-7
TGTGCCAGCAGTTACTTCTCCCGGGACAGGGACGGCTACACCTTC	CASSYFSRDRDGYTF	-	TRBD1	15	TRBV25-1	TRBJ1-2
TGTGCCAGCAGCGGTGGGGCAACTAATGAAAAACTGTTTTTT	CASSGGATNEKLFF	-	-	14	TRBV5-4	TRBJ1-4
TGTGCCAGCTCGCCCAGCAATAGCAATCAGCCCCAGCATTTT	CASSPSNSNQPQHF	few	-	14	TRBV18	TRBJ1-5
TGTGCCAGCAGCCCGACTAGCGGTGCCCCTCCCTACAATGAGCAGTTCTTC	CASSPTSGAPPYNEQFF	-	TRBD2	17	TRBV5-4	TRBJ2-1
TGCAGTGCTAGAGGGTCCTGGGCTTTCTTT	CSARGSWAFF	-	-	10	TRBV20-1	TRBJ1-1
TGTGCCAGCAGTTCGGACAGCTCCTACAATGAGCAGTTCTTC	CASSSDSSYNEQFF	-	-	14	TRBV5-4	TRBJ2-1
TGTGCCAGCAGCTTACTCAGACTAGCAGACACCGGGGAGCTGTTTTTT	CASSLLRLADTGELFF	few	TRBD2	16	TRBV7-2	TRBJ2-2
TGTGCCAGCAGGGGACAGGGAGATCAGCCCCAGCATTTT	CASRGQGDQPQHF	-	TRBD1	13	TRBV7-9	TRBJ1-5
TGTGCCAGCAGCCCGCGTAGAGGCTACGAGCAGTACTTC	CASSPRRGYEQYF	-	-	13	TRBV13	TRBJ2-7
TGCGCCAGCAGCAGGGGGCTGAACACTGAAGCTTTCTTT	CASSRGLNTEAFF	few	TRBD1	13	TRBV5-1	TRBJ1-1
TGCGCCAGCAGCCAAGAAGCGTGGGAGGGGAATGAGCAGTTCTTC	CASSQEAWEGNEQFF	few	TRBD2	15	TRBV4-1	TRBJ2-1
TGTGCCAGTAGTCCCCAACAGGGCCGCCTTTCCTACGAGCAGTACTTC	CASSPQQGRLSYEQYF	-	-	16	TRBV19	TRBJ2-7
TGTGCCAGCAGCGCCGTAGCGGGAGGATGGGACGAGCAGTACTTC	CASSAVAGGWDEQYF	-	TRBD2	15	TRBV6-4	TRBJ2-7
TGCGCCAGCAGCCTGGGAGCGGGATCCTCCAATGAGCAGTTCTTC	CASSLGAGSSNEQFF	few	TRBD2	15	TRBV5-1	TRBJ2-1
TGTGCCTGGAGTGTCCCAGGAGGGGGAAGTAGAGCCATGAACACTGAAGCTTTCTTT	CAWSVPGGGSRAMNTEAFF	-	-	19	TRBV30	TRBJ1-1
TGCGCCAGCAGCTGGGCGGGCAGGGGAATGAGCTACACCTTC	CASSWAGRGMSYTF	few	-	14	TRBV4-1	TRBJ1-2
TGTGCCAGCAGTTACTCACAGGGTAACACTGAAGCTTTCTTT	CASSYSQGNTEAFF	-	-	14	TRBV6-6	TRBJ1-1
TGTGCCAGCAGTGAGCAGGGGACGGGTGAGCAGTTCTTC	CASSEQGTGEQFF	many	-	13	TRBV2	TRBJ2-1
TGCGCCAGCGGGCGAAGAATCTCTGACAGGGGAGAGCAGTTCTTC	CASGRRISDRGEQFF	few	TRBD1	15	TRBV5-1	TRBJ2-1
TGTGCCAGCAGCCCTGACACTGAAAAACTGTTTTTT	CASSPDTEKLFF	-	-	12	TRBV11-2	TRBJ1-4
TGTGCCAGCAGCACAGCGAGAGGGGGCTGGGATGAAAAACTGTTTTTT	CASSTARGGWDEKLFF	-	TRBD1	16	TRBV9	TRBJ1-4
TGTGCCAGCAGTCTACTAGCGGCGGCCTACGAGCAGTACTTC	CASSLLAAAYEQYF	once	TRBD2	14	TRBV6-6	TRBJ2-7
TGTGCCAGCAGCTTGGGAGGGCAAGCAACCAATGAGCAGTTCTTC	CASSLGGQATNEQFF	few	TRBD2	15	TRBV7-9	TRBJ2-1
TGTGCCAGCAGCCTCCGGAGTAGCGGGAGGACAGATACGCAGTATTTT	CASSLRSSGRTDTQYF	-	TRBD2	16	TRBV7-2	TRBJ2-3
TGTGCCAGCAGCCAAGATGCGACGGCTGAAAAACTGTTTTTT	CASSQDATAEKLFF	many	-	14	TRBV4-2	TRBJ1-4
TGTGCCAGTAGTTTCATCCAGGACGGCTCCCGGGGGAACACCTTC	CASSFIQDGSRGNTF	-	-	15	TRBV19	TRBJ1-2
TGTGCCAGTAGTATAACAGGGGCCTTCAATCAGCCCCAGCATTTT	CASSITGAFNQPQHF	many	TRBD1	15	TRBV19	TRBJ1-5
TGTGCCAGCACCATCCTCACTAGTAAGGCCTACAATGAGCAGTTCTTC	CASTILTSKAYNEQFF	-	-	16	TRBV5-6	TRBJ2-1
TGTGCCAGCCTTAGCGGAGGCTCCTACAATGAGCAGTTCTTC	CASLSGGSYNEQFF	-	-	14	TRBV5-8	TRBJ2-1
TGTGCCATCAGTGATCTGGCAGAGACCTACGAGCAGTACTTC	CAISDLAETYEQYF	many	-	14	TRBV10-3	TRBJ2-7
TGTGCCAGCAGCTTCTGGGGTCTGAACACTGAAGCTTTCTTT	CASSFWGLNTEAFF	-	-	14	TRBV7-8	TRBJ1-1
TGTGCCAGCTCACTGCGGGACGAGCAGTACTTC	CASSLRDEQYF	many	-	11	TRBV18	TRBJ2-7
TGTGCCAGCAGCCACGGACAGGAGAGGAACACTGAAGCTTTCTTT	CASSHGQERNTEAFF	many	TRBD1	15	TRBV14	TRBJ1-1